This T cell receptor (beta chain) was retrieved from a study of Tregs in tolerant kidney transplant recipients. Sequencing used immunoSEQ multiplex PCR; TCRdb keeps in-frame clones, though not all of them. The sample yields around 75,000 clones, about 89% seen once. Findings and caveats of the study: Antigen-driven expansion was suggested because donor-specific Tregs expanded more than all Tregs in tolerant patients.

CDR1 and CDR2 from the germline V gene are SEHNR and FQNEAQ (reference sequence). The CDR3 is 16 amino acids. Germline trimming cut 2 bases from V and 0 bases from J; bases unmatched to any gene: 4. Notes on this clone: Its target is unknown.

V gene TRBV7-9 combines with J gene TRBJ2-7, with 10 nucleotides matching TRBD2. This sequence was found in a human donor who received a combined kidney and bone marrow transplant. The sequencing used CD4+ T cells from blood, collected before the transplant. As DNA, the CDR3 is TGTGCCAGCAGCTTAACCAGCGGGAGGGCCTCCTACGAGCAGTACTTC. Amino acids: CASSLTSGRASYEQYF.